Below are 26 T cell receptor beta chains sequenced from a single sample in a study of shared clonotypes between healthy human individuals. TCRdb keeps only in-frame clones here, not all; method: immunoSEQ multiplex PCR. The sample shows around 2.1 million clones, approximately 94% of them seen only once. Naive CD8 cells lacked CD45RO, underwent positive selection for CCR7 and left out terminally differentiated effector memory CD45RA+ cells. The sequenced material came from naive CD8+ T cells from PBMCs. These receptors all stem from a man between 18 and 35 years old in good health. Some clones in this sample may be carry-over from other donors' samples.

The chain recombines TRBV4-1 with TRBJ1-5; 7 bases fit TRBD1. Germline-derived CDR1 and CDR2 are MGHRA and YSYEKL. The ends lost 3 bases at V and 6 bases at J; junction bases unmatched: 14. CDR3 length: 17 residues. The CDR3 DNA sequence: TGCGCCAGCAGCCAGTCGGGAAAGGGGGCGGCTACTCAGCCCCAGCATTTT. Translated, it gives CASSQSGKGAATQPQHF.

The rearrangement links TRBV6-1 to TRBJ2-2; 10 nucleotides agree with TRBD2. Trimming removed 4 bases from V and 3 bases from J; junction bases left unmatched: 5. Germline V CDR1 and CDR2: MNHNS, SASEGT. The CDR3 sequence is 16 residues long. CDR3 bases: TGTGCCAGCAGTGCGAGCGGGAGGGCCTACACCGGGGAGCTGTTTTTT. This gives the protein CASSASGRAYTGELFF.

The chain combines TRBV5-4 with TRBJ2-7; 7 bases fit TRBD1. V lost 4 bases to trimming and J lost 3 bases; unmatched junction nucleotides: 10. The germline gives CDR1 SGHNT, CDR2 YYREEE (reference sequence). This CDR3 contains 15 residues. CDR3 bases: TGTGCCAGCAGCCGGGTCGGGACAGTCAACTACGAGCAGTACTTC. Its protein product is CASSRVGTVNYEQYF.

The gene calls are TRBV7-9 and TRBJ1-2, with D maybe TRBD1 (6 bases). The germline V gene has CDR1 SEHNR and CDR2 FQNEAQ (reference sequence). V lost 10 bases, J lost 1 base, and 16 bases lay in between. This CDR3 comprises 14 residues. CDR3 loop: CATRQENFNYGYTF. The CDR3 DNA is TGTGCCACTAGACAGGAAAACTTTAACTATGGCTACACCTTC.

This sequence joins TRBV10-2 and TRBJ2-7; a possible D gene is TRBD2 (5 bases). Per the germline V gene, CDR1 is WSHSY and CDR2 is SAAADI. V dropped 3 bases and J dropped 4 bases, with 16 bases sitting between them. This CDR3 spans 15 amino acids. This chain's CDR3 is CASSDSAEPLYEQYF. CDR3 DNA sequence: TGCGCCAGCAGTGACTCAGCGGAACCCTTATACGAGCAGTACTTC.

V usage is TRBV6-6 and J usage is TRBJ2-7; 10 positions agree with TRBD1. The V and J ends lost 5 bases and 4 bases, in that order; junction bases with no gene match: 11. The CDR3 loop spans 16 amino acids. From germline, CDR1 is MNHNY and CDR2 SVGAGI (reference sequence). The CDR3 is CASSKPTGGIVYEQYF. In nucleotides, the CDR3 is TGTGCCAGCAGTAAACCGACAGGGGGCATCGTATACGAGCAGTACTTC.

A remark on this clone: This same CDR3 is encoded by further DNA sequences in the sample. CDR3 residues: CASSPLLYEQYF. As DNA, the CDR3 is TGTGCCAGCTCACCACTCCTGTACGAGCAGTACTTC. The V call is TRBV18, the J call TRBJ2-7; D unclear. The CDR3 is made up of 12 amino acids. Trimming took 1 base from V and 4 from J, leaving 5 bases between them. Germline V CDR1 and CDR2: KGHSH, LQKENI. The full variable domain, completed using reference TRBV18 and TRBJ2-7, is NAGVMQNPRHLVRRRGQEARLRCSPMKGHSHVYWYRQLPEEGLKFMVYLQKENIIDESGMPKERFSAEFPKEGPSILRIQQVVRGDSAAYFCASSPLLYEQYFGPGTRLTVT.

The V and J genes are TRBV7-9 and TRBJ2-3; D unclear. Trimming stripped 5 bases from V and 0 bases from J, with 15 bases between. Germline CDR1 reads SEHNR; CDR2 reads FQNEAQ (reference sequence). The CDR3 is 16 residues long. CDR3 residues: CASSPEWGTSTDTQYF. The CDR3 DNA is TGTGCCAGCAGCCCCGAGTGGGGAACCAGCACAGATACGCAGTATTTT.

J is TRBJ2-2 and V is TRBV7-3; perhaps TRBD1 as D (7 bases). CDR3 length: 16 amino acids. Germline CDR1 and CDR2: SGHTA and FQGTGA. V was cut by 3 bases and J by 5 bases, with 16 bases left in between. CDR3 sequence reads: CASSFWRAGGTGELFF. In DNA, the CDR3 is TGTGCCAGCAGCTTTTGGAGGGCAGGGGGAACCGGGGAGCTGTTTTTT. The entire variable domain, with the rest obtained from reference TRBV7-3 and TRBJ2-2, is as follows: GAGVSQTPSNKVTEKGKYVELRCDPISGHTALYWYRQSLGQGPEFLIYFQGTGAADDSGLPNDRFFAVRPEGSVSTLKIQRTERGDSAVYLCASSFWRAGGTGELFFGEGSRLTVL.

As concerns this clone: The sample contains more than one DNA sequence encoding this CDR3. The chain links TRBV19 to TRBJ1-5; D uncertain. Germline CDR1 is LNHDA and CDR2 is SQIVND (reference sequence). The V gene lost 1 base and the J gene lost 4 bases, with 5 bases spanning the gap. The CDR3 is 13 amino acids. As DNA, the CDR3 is TGTGCCAGTAGTATAGTGGTGAATCAGCCCCAGCATTTT. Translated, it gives CASSIVVNQPQHF.

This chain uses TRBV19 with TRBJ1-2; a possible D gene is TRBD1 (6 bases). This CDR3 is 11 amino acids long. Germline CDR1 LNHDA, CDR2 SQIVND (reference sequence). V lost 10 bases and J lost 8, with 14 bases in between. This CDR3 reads CATALGAGYTF. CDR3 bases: TGTGCCACCGCACTGGGGGCCGGCTACACCTTC. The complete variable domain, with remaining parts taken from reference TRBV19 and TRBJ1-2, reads DGGITQSPKYLFRKEGQNVTLSCEQNLNHDAMYWYRQDPGQGLRLIYYSQIVNDFQKGDIAEGYSVSREKKESFPLTVTSAQKNPTAFYLCATALGAGYTFGSGTRLTVV.

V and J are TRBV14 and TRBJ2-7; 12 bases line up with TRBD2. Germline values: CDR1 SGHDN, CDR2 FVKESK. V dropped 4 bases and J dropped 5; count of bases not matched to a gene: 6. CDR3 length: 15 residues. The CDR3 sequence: CASSLGLAGFDEQYF. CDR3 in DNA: TGTGCCAGCAGCCTAGGACTAGCGGGATTCGACGAGCAGTACTTC.

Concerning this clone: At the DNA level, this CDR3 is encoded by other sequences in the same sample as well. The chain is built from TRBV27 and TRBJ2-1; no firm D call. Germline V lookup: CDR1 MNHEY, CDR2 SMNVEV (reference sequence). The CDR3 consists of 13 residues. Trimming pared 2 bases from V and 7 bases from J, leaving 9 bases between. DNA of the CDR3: TGTGCCAGCAGTTTAGGCCCCCGAAATGAGCAGTTCTTC. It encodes CASSLGPRNEQFF.

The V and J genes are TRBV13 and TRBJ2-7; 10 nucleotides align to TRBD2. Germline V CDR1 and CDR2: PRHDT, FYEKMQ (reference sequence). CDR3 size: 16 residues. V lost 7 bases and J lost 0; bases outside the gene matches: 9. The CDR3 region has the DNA TGTGCCAGCACCGGACTAGCGGAGGGCCCCTCCTACGAGCAGTACTTC. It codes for CASTGLAEGPSYEQYF.

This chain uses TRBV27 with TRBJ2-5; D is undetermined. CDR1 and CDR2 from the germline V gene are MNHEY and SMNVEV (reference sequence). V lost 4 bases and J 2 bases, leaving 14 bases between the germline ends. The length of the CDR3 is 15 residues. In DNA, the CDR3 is TGTGCCAGCAGTTCCTCAGATGGGGTTCAAGAGACCCAGTACTTC. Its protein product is CASSSSDGVQETQYF.

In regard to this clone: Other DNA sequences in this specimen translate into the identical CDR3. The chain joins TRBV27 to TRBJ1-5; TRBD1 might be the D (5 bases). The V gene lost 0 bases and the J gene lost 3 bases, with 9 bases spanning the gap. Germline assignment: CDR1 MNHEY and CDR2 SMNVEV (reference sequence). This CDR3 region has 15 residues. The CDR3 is CASSLSQGFNQPQHF. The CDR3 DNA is TGTGCCAGCAGTTTATCGCAGGGCTTCAATCAGCCCCAGCATTTT.

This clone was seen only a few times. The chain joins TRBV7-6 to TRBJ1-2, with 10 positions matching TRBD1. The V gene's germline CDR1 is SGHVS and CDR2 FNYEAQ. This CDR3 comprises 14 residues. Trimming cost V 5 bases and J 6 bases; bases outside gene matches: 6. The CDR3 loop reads CASSLGQGLDGYTF. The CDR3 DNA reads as TGTGCCAGCAGCCTGGGACAGGGGCTAGATGGCTACACCTTC. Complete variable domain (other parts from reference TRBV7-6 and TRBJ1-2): GAGVSQSPRYKVTKRGQDVALRCDPISGHVSLYWYRQALGQGPEFLTYFNYEAQQDKSGLPNDRFSAERPEGSISTLTIQRTEQRDSAMYRCASSLGQGLDGYTFGSGTRLTVV.

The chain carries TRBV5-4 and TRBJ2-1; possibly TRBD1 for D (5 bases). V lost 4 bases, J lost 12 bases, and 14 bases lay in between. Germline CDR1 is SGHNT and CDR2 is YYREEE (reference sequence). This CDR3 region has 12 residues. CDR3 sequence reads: CASSPGSGTQFF. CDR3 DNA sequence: TGTGCCAGCAGCCCAGGGTCCGGAACGCAGTTCTTC.

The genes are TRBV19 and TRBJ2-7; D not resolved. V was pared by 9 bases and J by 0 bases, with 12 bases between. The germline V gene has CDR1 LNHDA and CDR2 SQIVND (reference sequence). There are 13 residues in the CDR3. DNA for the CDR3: TGTGCCAGCGCTCAGCAGAGCTCCTACGAGCAGTACTTC. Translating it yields CASAQQSSYEQYF. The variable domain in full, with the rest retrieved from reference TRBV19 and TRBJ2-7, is DGGITQSPKYLFRKEGQNVTLSCEQNLNHDAMYWYRQDPGQGLRLIYYSQIVNDFQKGDIAEGYSVSREKKESFPLTVTSAQKNPTAFYLCASAQQSSYEQYFGPGTRLTVT.

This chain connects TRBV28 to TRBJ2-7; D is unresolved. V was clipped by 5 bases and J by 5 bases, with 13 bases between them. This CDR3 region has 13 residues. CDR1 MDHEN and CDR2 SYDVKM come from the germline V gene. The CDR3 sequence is CASSPRHYNEQYF. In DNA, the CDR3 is TGTGCCAGCAGTCCCAGGCACTATAACGAGCAGTACTTC.

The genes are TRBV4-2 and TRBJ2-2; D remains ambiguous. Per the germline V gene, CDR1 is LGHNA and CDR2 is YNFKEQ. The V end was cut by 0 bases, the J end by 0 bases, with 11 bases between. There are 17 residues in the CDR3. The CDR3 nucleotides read TGTGCCAGCAGCCAAGATGTACCGGATACGAACACCGGGGAGCTGTTTTTT. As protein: CASSQDVPDTNTGELFF.

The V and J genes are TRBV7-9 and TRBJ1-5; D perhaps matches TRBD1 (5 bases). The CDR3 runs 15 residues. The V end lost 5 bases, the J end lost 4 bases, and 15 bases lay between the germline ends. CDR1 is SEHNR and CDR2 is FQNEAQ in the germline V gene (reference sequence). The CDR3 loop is CASSPGPGTNQPQHF. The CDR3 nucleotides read TGTGCCAGCAGCCCCGGTCCCGGGACTAATCAGCCCCAGCATTTT.

CDR3 protein: CASSLGLAVIKETQYF. The CDR3 coding sequence is TGTGCCAGCAGTCTCGGACTAGCGGTAATAAAAGAGACCCAGTACTTC. This sequence joins TRBV11-2 and TRBJ2-5; TRBD2 matches at 10 bases. Trimming removed 6 bases from V and 3 bases from J; junction bases left unmatched: 10. CDR1 is SGHAT, CDR2 FQNNGV, per germline. The CDR3 totals 16 residues.

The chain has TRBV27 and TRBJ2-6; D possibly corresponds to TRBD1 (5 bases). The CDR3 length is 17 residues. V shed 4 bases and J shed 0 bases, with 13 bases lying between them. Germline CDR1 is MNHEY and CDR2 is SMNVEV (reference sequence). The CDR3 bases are TGTGCCAGCAGTTCTCACGGACAACACTCTGGGGCCAACGTCCTGACTTTC. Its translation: CASSSHGQHSGANVLTF.

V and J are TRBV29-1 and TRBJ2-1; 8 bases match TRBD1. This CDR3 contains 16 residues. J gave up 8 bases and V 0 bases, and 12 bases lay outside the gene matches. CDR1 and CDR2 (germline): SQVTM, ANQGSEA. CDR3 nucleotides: TGCAGCGTTGAAGAGGTAACAGGGGGATCTTTCTATGAGCAGTTCTTC. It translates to CSVEEVTGGSFYEQFF.

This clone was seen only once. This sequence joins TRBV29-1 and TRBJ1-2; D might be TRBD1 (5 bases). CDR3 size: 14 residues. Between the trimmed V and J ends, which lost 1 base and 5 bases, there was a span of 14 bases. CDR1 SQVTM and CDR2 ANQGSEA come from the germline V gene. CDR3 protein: CSVEGSRPGYGYTF. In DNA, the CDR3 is TGCAGCGTTGAAGGGTCCAGGCCAGGGTATGGCTACACCTTC.